This TCR beta chain was identified during a study of read filtering for tumor transcriptome and immune sequencing. Study-wide background: DNase treatment preceded whole-transcriptome library preparation.

As to this clonotype: Its ends do not fully match the called genes, so a read error is possible.

Molecular barcoded adaptors covering alpha/delta and beta/gamma chains were used on about 390 ng RNA. TCRdb called the reads again in MiXCR, with one record for every CDR3 protein. This sample has around 48,000 distinct CDR3 sequences, with around 19% found just once. Every patient had bone marrow sampled while the disease was active. This clonotype originated in a donor aged 40 or over with multiple myeloma. The sequencing sample was made of a population of CD138-negative cells sorted from bone marrow.

CDR3 nucleotide sequence: TGTGTCAGCAGCGGGGGAACCCTGAGCGAGACCCAGTACTTC. It specifies CVSSGGTLSETQYF. The chain links TRBV7-9 to TRBJ2-5; 8 nucleotides line up with TRBD2. The CDR3 covers 14 residues. Germline V gene lookup returns CDR1 SEHNR and CDR2 FQNEAQ (reference sequence).